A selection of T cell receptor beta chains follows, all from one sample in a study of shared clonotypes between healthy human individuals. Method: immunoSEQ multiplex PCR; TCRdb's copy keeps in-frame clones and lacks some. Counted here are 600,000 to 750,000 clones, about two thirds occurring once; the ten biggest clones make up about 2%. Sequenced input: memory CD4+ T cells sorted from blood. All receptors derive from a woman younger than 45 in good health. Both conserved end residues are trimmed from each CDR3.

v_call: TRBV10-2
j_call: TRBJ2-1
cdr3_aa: ASSHLDEQF

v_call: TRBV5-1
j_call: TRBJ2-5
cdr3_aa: ASSFRDFQETQY

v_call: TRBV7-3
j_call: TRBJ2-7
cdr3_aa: ASSLLGTGGSYEQY

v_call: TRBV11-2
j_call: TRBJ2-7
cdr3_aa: ASSPHFEQY

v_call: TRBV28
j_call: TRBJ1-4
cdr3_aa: ASSFDGIEKLF

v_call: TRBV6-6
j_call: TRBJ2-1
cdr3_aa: ASSFAENNEQF

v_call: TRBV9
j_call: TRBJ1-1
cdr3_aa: ASSAGASGDGSEAF

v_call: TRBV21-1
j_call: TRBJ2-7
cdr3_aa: ASSTRLLPGEQY

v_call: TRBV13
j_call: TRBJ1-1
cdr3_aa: ATSRDTEAF

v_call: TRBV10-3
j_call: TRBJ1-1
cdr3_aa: AISQPEMNTEAF

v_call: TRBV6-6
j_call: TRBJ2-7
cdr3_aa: ASRRGQNEQY

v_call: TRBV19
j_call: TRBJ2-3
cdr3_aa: ASRNRGSSDTQY

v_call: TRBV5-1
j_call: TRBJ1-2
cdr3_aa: ASSLKGQGGVGSLGGYT

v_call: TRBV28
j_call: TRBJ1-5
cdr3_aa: ASSFQLGENQPQH

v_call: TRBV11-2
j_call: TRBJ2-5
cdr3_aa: ASSLGPGAEETQY

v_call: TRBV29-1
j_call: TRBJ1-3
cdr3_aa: SVVPNIGNTIY

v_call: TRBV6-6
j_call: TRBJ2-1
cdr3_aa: ASSSPAGGPDEQF

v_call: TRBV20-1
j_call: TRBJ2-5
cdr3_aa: SARDQETQY

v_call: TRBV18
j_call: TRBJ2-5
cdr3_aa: ATSRGRNQETQY

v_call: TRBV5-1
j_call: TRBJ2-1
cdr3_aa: ASSLVGWEGNNEQF

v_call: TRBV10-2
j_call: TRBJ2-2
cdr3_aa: ASSIPGAGELF

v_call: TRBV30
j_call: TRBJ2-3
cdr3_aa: AWSVPGSWTDTQY

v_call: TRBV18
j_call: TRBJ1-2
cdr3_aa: ASSPLPRTYGYT

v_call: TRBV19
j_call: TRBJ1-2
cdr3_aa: ASSPADRNLYGYT

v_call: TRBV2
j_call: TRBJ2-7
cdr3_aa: ASSRQGPYEQY

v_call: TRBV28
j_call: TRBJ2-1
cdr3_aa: ASRPAASGRGNEQF

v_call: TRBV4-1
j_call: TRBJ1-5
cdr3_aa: ASSQDSLTGSNQPQH

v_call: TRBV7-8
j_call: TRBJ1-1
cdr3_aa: ASSSTLNTEAF

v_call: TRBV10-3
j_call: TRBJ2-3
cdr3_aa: AISEWTSDTQY

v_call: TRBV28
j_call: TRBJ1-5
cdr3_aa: ASSLGPSSNQPQH

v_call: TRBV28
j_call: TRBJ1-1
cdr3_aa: ASTPGRVWTEAF

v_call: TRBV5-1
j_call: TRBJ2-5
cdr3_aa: ASSLGIAGGTQY

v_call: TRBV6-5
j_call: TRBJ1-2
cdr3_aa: ASSYGEAYGYT

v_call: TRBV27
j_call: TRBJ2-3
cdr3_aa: ASRLASTDTQY

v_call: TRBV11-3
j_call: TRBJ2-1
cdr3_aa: ASSPRTSGSGYNEQF

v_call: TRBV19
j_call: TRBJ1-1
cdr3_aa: ASSIRWNTEAF

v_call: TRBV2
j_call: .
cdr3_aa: ASIGTSGLHEQY

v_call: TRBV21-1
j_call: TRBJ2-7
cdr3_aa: ASSAQPGQGASEVEQY